The present entry profiles one T cell receptor beta chain with its context. There is no known antigen for this receptor. There are no base qualities to consult, and no much larger clone falls within one base. The immunoSEQ Assay, a bias-controlled multiplex PCR, was used to amplify TCRbeta CDR3 regions from genomic DNA. In the paper's pipeline: Nucleated cell counts per sample were estimated from amplification of reference gene primers within the assay. To quantify the absolute abundance of each unique TCRbeta CDR3 rearrangement, sequence reads were collapsed and filtered. For each sample, productive Simpson clonality was calculated as the square root of Simpson's diversity index across productive rearrangements. Not all clones reach the TCRdb copy of this immuneACCESS table, which keeps in-frame sequences only. Checked studies attribute under half of the gap to unresolved V genes and leave the rest unexplained. That table is the source of V, J and clone size, and D and trimming were worked out from the DNA. This sample comprises fewer than 350,000 clones, approximately 91% of them detected only once. Around 0.92% of the sample is in the top ten clones.

Counted from cysteine to phenylalanine, this CDR3 has 15 amino acids. The sequence is cut down to CDR3 DNA, 45 bases in frame from base 1. Trimming removed 2 bases from V and 4 bases from J, leaving 15 bases between the germline ends. CDR1 and CDR2 are drawn from the germline V gene (reference sequence): MNHEY, SMNVEV. The sample originates from a study of blood T cell repertoires in COVID-19 (dated by TCRdb to 2020 to 2022). Study-level background: The collaborator samples originated in the United States, Italy and Spain and spanned the acute and convalescent phases of COVID-19. Samples came from the ongoing ImmuneRACE study (first 160 participants) plus 1,254 subjects from 6 global collaborators. A freely available public database, intended as a resource for researchers studying the immune response to SARS-CoV-2, is where the repertoires were released. The sample metadata nearly always contained a de-identified subject ID, COVID-19 status, age in years and sex. The dataset comprised deeply sampled blood TCRbeta repertoires from subjects exposed to, actively infected with, or recovered from COVID-19. The prospective study material was composed of cDNA or gDNA derived from T cells, B-cell-depleted T cells, or PBMCs. Where HLA class I and class II types were available, the types were taken from metadata supplied by the sample provider, not from assay-based typing. Findings and caveats that apply to the study as a whole: Clinical and demographic metadata were provided uncurated, with the amount varying by source and participant.

Enrolling through a virtual design, the prospective study's participants ranged in age from roughly 18 to 95 years and lived across around 25 United States geographic areas. Cohort assignment in the prospective study relied on participant-reported clinical history from a screening survey and a study questionnaire. Recovered participants in ImmuneRACE Cohort 3 were defined by two consecutive negative NP/OP PCR tests, clearance by a healthcare professional, or resolution of symptoms. In the prospective study, mobile phlebotomists collected whole blood, serum and a nasopharyngeal or oropharyngeal swab from each participant. Prospective study participants could optionally give additional blood draws and questionnaires over an approximately 2-month period. Prospective study blood samples were shipped either frozen or at room temperature before DNA extraction.

This receptor was taken from a woman in her twenties or thirties who had recovered from COVID-19. Recombination joined TRBV27 with TRBJ2-7; TRBD2 is possibly the D segment (5 matching bases). Sequenced input: PBMCs or T cells enriched from blood (not recorded which). In nucleotides, the sequence is TGTGCCAGCAGTTTAAAATCCCTTGGAGGATACGAGCAGTACTTC. Translated, it gives CASSLKSLGGYEQYF.